These T cell receptor beta chains were read from a single sample in a study of blood T cells in healthy people across ages. TCRdb itself ran the 5' RACE reads through MiXCR, one entry per CDR3 protein. The table includes about 1 million distinct CDR3 sequences, under 55% detected once. Material: blood. The receptors shown here come from a woman aged 60-70 years in good health. Each CDR3 is given with its conserved first and last residue. Fields, in order: J gene, V gene, D gene, clone size, CDR3 protein, CDR3 DNA. A D gene is named only where the DNA matches it firmly. The size entry is marked missing in some rows and otherwise reads once, few, many or a size class.

>TRBJ2-3|TRBV4-1|NA|many
CASSRPAEPVQYF
TGCGCCAGCAGCCGGCCGGCGGAACCGGTGCAGTATTTT
>TRBJ2-1|TRBV6-5|TRBD2|NA
CASSYYGLATIYNEQFF
TGTGCCAGCAGTTACTACGGACTAGCCACTATTTACAATGAGCAGTTCTTC
>TRBJ1-1|TRBV6-5|NA|NA
CASSYAGGVNTEAFF
TGTGCCAGCAGTTACGCAGGTGGGGTGAACACTGAAGCTTTCTTT
>TRBJ2-7|TRBV7-2|TRBD2|few
CASSPQLIAGASYEQYF
TGTGCCAGCAGCCCTCAACTCATAGCGGGCGCCTCCTACGAGCAGTACTTC
>TRBJ2-7|TRBV29-1|NA|many
CSVDVTGFDYEQYF
TGCAGCGTTGATGTCACAGGGTTCGACTACGAGCAGTACTTC
>TRBJ2-7|TRBV6-2/TRBV6-3|NA|NA
CASSYSVADGSYEQYF
TGTGCCAGCAGTTACTCAGTAGCGGACGGCTCCTACGAGCAGTACTTC
>TRBJ2-1|TRBV7-8|TRBD2|few
CASSPLEREGYNEQFF
TGTGCCAGCAGCCCCCTAGAGCGGGAGGGTTACAATGAGCAGTTCTTC
>TRBJ2-3|TRBV6-6|TRBD2|once
CASSSQTSRDTQYF
TGTGCCAGCAGTTCTCAGACTAGCAGGGATACGCAGTATTTT
>TRBJ2-1|TRBV27|NA|few
CASSWYRDYNEQFF
TGTGCCAGCAGTTGGTACCGAGACTACAATGAGCAGTTCTTC
>TRBJ1-1|TRBV7-9|TRBD1|once
CASFRQGNTEAFF
TGTGCCAGCTTTAGACAGGGTAACACTGAAGCTTTCTTT
>TRBJ1-1|TRBV5-6|TRBD1|NA
CASSLPGQGVRAFF
TGTGCCAGCAGCTTACCGGGACAGGGGGTGAGAGCTTTCTTT
>TRBJ2-1|TRBV20-1|TRBD2|NA
CSASRSGSSYNEQFF
TGCAGTGCTAGTCGTAGCGGGAGTTCCTACAATGAGCAGTTCTTC
>TRBJ2-5|TRBV11-2|TRBD2|NA
CASSTGTSGISWETQYF
TGTGCCAGCAGCACAGGGACTAGCGGGATAAGTTGGGAGACCCAGTACTTC
>TRBJ2-3|TRBV15|NA|few
CATSLLGLSTDTQYF
TGTGCCACCAGCCTGCTGGGTCTCTCCACAGATACGCAGTATTTT
>TRBJ2-7|TRBV20-1|TRBD2|NA
CSARDPWTSGRSSNEQYF
TGCAGTGCTAGAGATCCCTGGACTAGCGGGAGATCTTCCAACGAGCAGTACTTC
>TRBJ2-7|TRBV7-8|NA|many
CASSLADAVVYEQYF
TGTGCCAGCAGCTTAGCGGATGCAGTCGTCTACGAGCAGTACTTC